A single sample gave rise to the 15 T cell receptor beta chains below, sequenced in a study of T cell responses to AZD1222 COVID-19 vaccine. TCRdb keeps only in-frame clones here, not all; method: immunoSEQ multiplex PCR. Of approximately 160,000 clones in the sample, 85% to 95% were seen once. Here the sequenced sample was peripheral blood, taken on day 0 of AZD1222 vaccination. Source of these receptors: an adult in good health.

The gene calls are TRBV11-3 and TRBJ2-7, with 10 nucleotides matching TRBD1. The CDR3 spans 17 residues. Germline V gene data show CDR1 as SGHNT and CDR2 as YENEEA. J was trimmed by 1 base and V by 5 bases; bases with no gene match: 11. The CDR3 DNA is TGTGCCAGCAGCCCGCGGGCCGGGACAGGGGAGTCCTACGAGCAGTACTTC. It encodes CASSPRAGTGESYEQYF.

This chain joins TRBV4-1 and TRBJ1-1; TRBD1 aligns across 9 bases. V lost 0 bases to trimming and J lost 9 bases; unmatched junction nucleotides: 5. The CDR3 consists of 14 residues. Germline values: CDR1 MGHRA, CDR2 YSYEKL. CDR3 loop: CASSQDRDRAQAFF. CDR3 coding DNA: TGCGCCAGCAGCCAAGATCGGGACAGGGCCCAAGCTTTCTTT.

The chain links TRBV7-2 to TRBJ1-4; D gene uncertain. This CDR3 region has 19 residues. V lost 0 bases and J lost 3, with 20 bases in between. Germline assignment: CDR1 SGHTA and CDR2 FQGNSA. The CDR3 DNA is TGTGCCAGCAGCTTAGCGGGAGGGAGGAGGTTCAGTCCTAATGAAAAACTGTTTTTT. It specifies CASSLAGGRRFSPNEKLFF.

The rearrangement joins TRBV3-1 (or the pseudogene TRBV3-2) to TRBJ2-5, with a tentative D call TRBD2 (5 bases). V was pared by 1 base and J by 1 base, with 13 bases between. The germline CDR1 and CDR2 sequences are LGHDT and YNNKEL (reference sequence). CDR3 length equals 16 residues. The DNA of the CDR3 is TGTGCCAGCAGCCAAGTGAGAGGGAGATTCCAAGAGACCCAGTACTTC. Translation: CASSQVRGRFQETQYF.

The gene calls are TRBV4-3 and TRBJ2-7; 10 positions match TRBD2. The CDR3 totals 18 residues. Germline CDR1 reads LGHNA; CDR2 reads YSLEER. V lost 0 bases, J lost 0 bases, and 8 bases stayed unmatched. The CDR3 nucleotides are TGCGCCAGCAGCCAAGATGCGAAACTAGCGGGGATCTCCTACGAGCAGTACTTC. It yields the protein CASSQDAKLAGISYEQYF.

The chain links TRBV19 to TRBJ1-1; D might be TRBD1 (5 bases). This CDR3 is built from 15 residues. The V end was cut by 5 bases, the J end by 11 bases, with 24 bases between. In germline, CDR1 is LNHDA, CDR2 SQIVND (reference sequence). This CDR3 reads CASSFRQGKGNAAFF. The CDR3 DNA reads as TGTGCCAGTAGTTTTCGGCAGGGCAAAGGGAACGCGGCTTTCTTT. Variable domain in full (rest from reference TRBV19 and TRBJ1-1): DGGITQSPKYLFRKEGQNVTLSCEQNLNHDAMYWYRQDPGQGLRLIYYSQIVNDFQKGDIAEGYSVSREKKESFPLTVTSAQKNPTAFYLCASSFRQGKGNAAFFGQGTRLTVV.

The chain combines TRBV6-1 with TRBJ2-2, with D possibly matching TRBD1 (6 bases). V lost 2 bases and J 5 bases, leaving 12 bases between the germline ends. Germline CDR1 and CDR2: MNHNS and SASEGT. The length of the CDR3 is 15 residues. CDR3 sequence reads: CASSELNRETGELFF. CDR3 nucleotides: TGTGCCAGCAGTGAATTGAACAGGGAGACCGGGGAGCTGTTTTTT.

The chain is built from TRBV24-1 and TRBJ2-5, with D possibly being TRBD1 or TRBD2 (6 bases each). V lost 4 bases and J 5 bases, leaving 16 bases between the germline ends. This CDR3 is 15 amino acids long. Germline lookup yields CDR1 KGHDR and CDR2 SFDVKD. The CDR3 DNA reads TGTGCCACCAGTGACCCGAGGGGGGCCCAGGAGACCCAGTACTTC. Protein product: CATSDPRGAQETQYF.

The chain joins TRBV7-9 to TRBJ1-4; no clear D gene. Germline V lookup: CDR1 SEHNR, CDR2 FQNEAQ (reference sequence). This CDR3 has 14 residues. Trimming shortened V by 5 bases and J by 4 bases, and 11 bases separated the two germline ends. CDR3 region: CASSRSNVNEKLFF. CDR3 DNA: TGTGCCAGCAGCCGCAGTAATGTTAATGAAAAACTGTTTTTT.

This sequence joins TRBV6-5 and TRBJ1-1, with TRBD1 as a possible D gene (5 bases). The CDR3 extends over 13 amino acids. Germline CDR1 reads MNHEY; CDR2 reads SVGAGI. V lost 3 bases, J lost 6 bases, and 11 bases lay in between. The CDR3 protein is CASSYRPGPEAFF. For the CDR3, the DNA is TGTGCCAGCAGTTATCGCCCAGGGCCTGAAGCTTTCTTT.

The CDR3 DNA sequence: TGCGCCAGCAGTCTGCCAGGGGAGGTCACTGAAGCTTTCTTT. It translates to CASSLPGEVTEAFF. This chain uses TRBV23-1 with TRBJ1-1; D perhaps matches TRBD1 (6 bases). TRBV23-1 is an ORF, with its function uncertain. This CDR3 has 14 amino acids. V was pared by 4 bases and J by 4 bases, with 13 bases between.

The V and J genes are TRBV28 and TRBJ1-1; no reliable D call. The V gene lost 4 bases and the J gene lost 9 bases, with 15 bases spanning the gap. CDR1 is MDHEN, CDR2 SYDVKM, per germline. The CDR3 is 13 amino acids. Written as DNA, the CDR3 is TGTGCCAGCAGTTCCCACGTTGGGCGCCAAGCTTTCTTT. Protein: CASSSHVGRQAFF. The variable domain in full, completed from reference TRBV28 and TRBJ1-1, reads DVKVTQSSRYLVKRTGEKVFLECVQDMDHENMFWYRQDPGLGLRLIYFSYDVKMKEKGDIPEGYSVSREKKERFSLILESASTNQTSMYLCASSSHVGRQAFFGQGTRLTVV.

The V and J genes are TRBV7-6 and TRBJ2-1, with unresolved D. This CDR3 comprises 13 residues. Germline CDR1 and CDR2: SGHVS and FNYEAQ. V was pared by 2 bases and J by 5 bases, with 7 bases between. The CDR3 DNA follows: TGTGCCAGCAGCTTAAGCCTCAACAATGAGCAGTTCTTC. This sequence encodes CASSLSLNNEQFF.

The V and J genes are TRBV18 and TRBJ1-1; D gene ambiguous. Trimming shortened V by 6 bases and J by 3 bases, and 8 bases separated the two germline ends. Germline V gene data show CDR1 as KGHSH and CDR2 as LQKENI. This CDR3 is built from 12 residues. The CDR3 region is CASSFGDTEAFF. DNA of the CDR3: TGTGCCAGCTCTTTCGGGGACACTGAAGCTTTCTTT.

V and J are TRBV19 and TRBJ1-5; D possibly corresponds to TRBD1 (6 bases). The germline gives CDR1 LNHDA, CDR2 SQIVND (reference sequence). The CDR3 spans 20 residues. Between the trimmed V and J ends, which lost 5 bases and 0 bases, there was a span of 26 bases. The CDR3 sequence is CASSGKAGQLIYYSNQPQHF. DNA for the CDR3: TGTGCCAGTAGTGGCAAAGCGGGACAATTAATTTATTATAGCAATCAGCCCCAGCATTTT. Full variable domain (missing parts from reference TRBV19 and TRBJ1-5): DGGITQSPKYLFRKEGQNVTLSCEQNLNHDAMYWYRQDPGQGLRLIYYSQIVNDFQKGDIAEGYSVSREKKESFPLTVTSAQKNPTAFYLCASSGKAGQLIYYSNQPQHFGDGTRLSIL.